These 7 T cell receptor beta chains originate from one sample sequenced in a study of metastatic and nonmetastatic thyroid tumors. Until they underwent thyroid surgery, no patient had received any treatment. TCRdb re-analyzed the PCR reads using MiXCR. The sample yields around 22,000 clones, approximately 23% seen once. Material for sequencing was tumor tissue. Receptors originate from a female donor with papillary thyroid cancer or a benign thyroid nodule (not recorded which). Some clones in this sample may be carry-over from other donors' samples.

This clone has only a few counts. This chain joins TRBV5-1 and TRBJ2-1; no reliable D call. Germline lookup yields CDR1 SGHRS and CDR2 YFSETQ. The CDR3 sequence is 12 residues long. Deletions cut 2 bases from V and 6 bases from J, with 6 bases between. CDR3 sequence reads: CASSFVSNEQFF. The CDR3 nucleotides are TGCGCCAGCAGCTTTGTAAGCAATGAGCAGTTCTTC.

The V gene is TRBV12-3 or TRBV12-4, the J gene TRBJ2-3, with 8 bases identical to TRBD2. With 9 bases clipped from V and 2 bases from J, the junction kept 4 bases outside the gene matches. This CDR3 is built from 13 residues. CDR3 amino acids: CASPTSVTDTQYF. The CDR3 nucleotides are TGTGCCAGTCCGACTAGCGTCACAGATACGCAGTATTTT.

V and J are TRBV11-2 and TRBJ2-1, with 8 positions matching TRBD2. Germline CDR1 is SGHAT and CDR2 is FQNNGV. The CDR3 is 15 amino acids. Germline trimming cut 7 bases from V and 0 bases from J; bases unmatched to any gene: 5. This CDR3 reads CASNERELSYNEQFF. For the CDR3, the DNA is TGTGCCAGCAACGAGCGGGAGCTCTCCTACAATGAGCAGTTCTTC.

This clone was picked up many times. The V and J genes are TRBV5-4 and TRBJ1-1, with D uncertain. There are 13 residues in the CDR3. The germline V gene encodes CDR1 SGHNT and CDR2 YYREEE (reference sequence). V gave up 1 base and J gave up 1 base, with 5 bases separating them. CDR3 nucleotides: TGTGCCAGCAGCTTGCCCGGGAACACTGAAGCTTTCTTT. It yields the protein CASSLPGNTEAFF.

This clone has a count of ten or more. The chain recombines TRBV15 with TRBJ2-5, with TRBD2 identical over 11 bases. There are 16 residues in the CDR3. Germline lookup yields CDR1 LNHNV and CDR2 YYDKDF (reference sequence). With V trimmed by 5 bases and J by 2 bases, 7 bases remained unmatched. CDR3 bases: TGTGCCACCAGCCCATCCCGGACTAGCGGGCAAGAGACCCAGTACTTC. Protein: CATSPSRTSGQETQYF.

The chain carries TRBV30 and TRBJ1-3, with TRBD1 matching 7 bases. Germline V gives CDR1 GTSNPN, CDR2 SVGIG (reference sequence). The CDR3 length is 17 residues. V gave up 4 bases and J gave up 0 bases; unmatched junction bases: 12. CDR3 residues: CAWTYSRGQTSGNTIYF. The CDR3, as DNA: TGTGCCTGGACATACTCCCGGGGACAGACCTCTGGAAACACCATATATTTT.

As regards this clone: The identical CDR3 is also encoded by other nucleotide sequences in the sample. This CDR3 reads CSAGRGAGETQYF. CDR3 DNA sequence: TGCAGTGCAGGGCGGGGGGCAGGAGAGACCCAGTACTTC. This rearrangement joins TRBV20-1 to TRBJ2-5; 8 positions match TRBD2. Looked up from germline, CDR1 is DFQATT and CDR2 is SNEGSKA (reference sequence). V lost 6 bases to trimming and J lost 4 bases; unmatched junction nucleotides: 7. The CDR3 contains 13 residues.